This T cell receptor (beta chain) originates from a study of cytomegalovirus exposure and HLA in healthy donors. Overall study findings and caveats: The listing of roughly 160 TCR beta chains classed them as cytomegalovirus-associated.

Concerning this clone itself: Its antigen is unidentified.

V dropped 5 bases and J dropped 0; count of bases not matched to a gene: 6. This CDR3 is built from 16 residues. Germline CDR1 reads SGHAT; CDR2 reads FQDESV (reference sequence). The assay was immunoSEQ multiplex PCR, and TCRdb's table has in-frame clones only and misses some. The sample holds under 200,000 clones; roughly 91% are singletons and the top ten take 4.2%. Sample: PBMCs. The chain links TRBV11-1 to TRBJ2-1; the match to TRBD2 covers 8 bases. The receptor comes from a man between 18 and 35 years old in good health and CMV-seropositive. CDR3 DNA sequence: TGTGCCAGCAGCACCCTCAGCGGGAGCTCCTACAATGAGCAGTTCTTC. Its protein is CASSTLSGSSYNEQFF.